This T cell receptor (beta chain) emerged from a study of prognosis after radiotherapy for stage I lung cancer. Whole-study results and caveats: In the expanded TCR clones, tumor specificity was not determined.

V gave up 5 bases and J gave up 2 bases; unmatched junction bases: 4. This CDR3 has 14 residues. Germline V gene sequence: CDR1 DFQATT, CDR2 SNEGSKA (reference sequence). It was by two-round multiplex PCR that TCR beta CDR3 was amplified from genomic DNA. Each TRBV and TRBJ gene had its own primer in the first PCR round. TCRdb independently ran MiXCR on the multiplex PCR reads; one entry per CDR3 protein. The sample contains approximately 35,000 distinct CDR3 sequences, less than 40% of which appear only once. This clonotype occurred many times. Its antigen is not known. The sample was PBMCs, taken before or after stereotactic body radiation therapy (not recorded which). The receptor was isolated from a donor older than 45 with non-small cell lung cancer. The chain couples TRBV20-1 to TRBJ1-5, with 9 bases fitting TRBD1. The DNA of the CDR3 is TGCAGTGCTCCTGACAGGGGGGGCAATCAGCCCCAGCATTTT. This codes for CSAPDRGGNQPQHF.